A selection of T cell receptor beta chains follows, all from one sample in a study of cytomegalovirus exposure and HLA in healthy donors. Using immunoSEQ multiplex PCR, the repertoire was profiled, and TCRdb retains in-frame clones only, with some absent. This repertoire shows about 130,000 clones, 85% to 90% found once; its top ten account for 1.2%. Sequenced: PBMCs. The receptors were gathered from a woman under 30 in good health and CMV-seronegative. Both conserved end residues are part of each CDR3. The D gene is left open where the match is weak. Only part of the rows carry a size: once, few, many, or a class if the clone is expanded.

- | TRBJ2-5 | TRBV18 | TRBD1 | CASSPRNRRTGPQETQYF | TGTGCCAGCTCACCGAGAAACCGGAGGACAGGCCCACAAGAGACCCAGTACTTC
- | TRBJ1-2 | TRBV7-9 | TRBD1 | CASSHSGTVNGYTF | TGTGCCAGCAGCCATTCCGGGACAGTGAATGGCTACACCTTC
- | TRBJ1-2 | TRBV9 | TRBD1 | CASSPMGQEIGIGYTF | TGTGCCAGCAGCCCTATGGGACAGGAAATTGGTATCGGCTACACCTTC
- | TRBJ1-2 | TRBV25-1 | TRBD1 | CASSETTGGTFGYTF | TGTGCCAGCAGTGAAACCACAGGGGGAACTTTTGGCTACACCTTC
- | TRBJ2-3 | TRBV7-2 | TRBD2 | CASSLDVTSGRRWYF | TGTGCCAGCAGCTTAGATGTGACTAGCGGGCGGAGGTGGTATTTT
- | TRBJ1-6 | TRBV6-6 | - | CASSAQARLIGSPLHF | TGTGCCAGCAGTGCGCAGGCCCGTCTGATCGGTTCACCCCTCCACTTT
- | TRBJ1-2 | TRBV6-6 | - | CASSRLGQINNYGYTF | TGTGCCAGCAGCCGACTTGGACAGATTAATAACTATGGCTACACCTTC
- | TRBJ1-4 | TRBV14 | TRBD1 | CASSRIIGQGGGDAEKLFF | TGTGCCAGCAGCCGTATAATCGGACAGGGTGGAGGTGATGCTGAAAAACTGTTTTTT
- | TRBJ2-5 | TRBV11-2 | TRBD2 | CASSFGLAVQETQYF | TGTGCCAGCAGCTTTGGGCTAGCGGTCCAAGAGACCCAGTACTTC
- | TRBJ2-2 | TRBV4-1 | TRBD2 | CASSQKGLPNTGELFF | TGCGCCAGCAGCCAGAAGGGACTACCGAACACCGGGGAGCTGTTTTTT
- | TRBJ1-1 | TRBV5-1 | - | CASSPNTGNTEAFF | TGCGCCAGCAGCCCAAATACAGGAAACACTGAAGCTTTCTTT
once | TRBJ2-1 | TRBV5-1 | TRBD1 | CASSIAGGRSYNEQFF | TGCGCCAGCAGCATTGCAGGGGGCAGGTCCTACAATGAGCAGTTCTTC
- | TRBJ1-3 | TRBV7-9 | - | CASSLERDTIYF | TGTGCCAGCAGCTTAGAACGGGACACCATATATTTT
- | TRBJ1-5 | TRBV19 | - | CASSIGLSGPQPQHF | TGTGCCAGTAGTATTGGGCTGTCAGGGCCCCAGCCCCAGCATTTT
- | TRBJ2-5 | TRBV15 | TRBD1 | CATRQGQHVETQYF | TGTGCCACTAGACAGGGACAACACGTAGAGACCCAGTACTTC
- | TRBJ1-5 | TRBV6-5 | TRBD1 | CASSPDRVEQPQHF | TGTGCCAGCAGCCCGGACAGGGTCGAACAGCCCCAGCATTTT
- | TRBJ1-2 | TRBV18 | - | CASSPLFRGSQRGNGYTF | TGTGCCAGCTCACCACTCTTCAGGGGCTCCCAGAGAGGAAATGGCTACACCTTC
- | TRBJ1-5 | TRBV6-1 | - | CASSVVGNQPQHF | TGTGCCAGCAGTGTAGTCGGCAATCAGCCCCAGCATTTT
- | TRBJ2-7 | TRBV28 | TRBD1 | CASRPQGRAWHEQYF | TGTGCCAGCAGACCACAGGGGCGGGCTTGGCACGAGCAGTACTTC
- | TRBJ1-1 | TRBV5-5 | TRBD1 | CASRRQGADSLSEAFF | TGTGCCAGCAGGAGACAGGGGGCGGATTCGTTATCTGAAGCTTTCTTT
- | TRBJ2-7 | TRBV5-1 | - | CASSWGLQGLGEQYF | TGCGCCAGCAGCTGGGGTCTGCAGGGGCTGGGCGAGCAGTACTTC
- | TRBJ2-1 | TRBV25-1 | - | CASSDIIQLDEQFF | TGTGCCAGCAGTGACATAATCCAGTTGGATGAGCAGTTCTTC
- | TRBJ1-1 | TRBV19 | TRBD1 | CASSIDRGWGTEAFF | TGTGCCAGTAGTATCGACAGGGGTTGGGGCACTGAAGCTTTCTTT
- | TRBJ2-7 | TRBV2 | - | CASKIQGPEQYF | TGTGCCAGCAAGATACAGGGCCCCGAGCAGTACTTC
- | TRBJ1-2 | TRBV5-6 | TRBD1 | CASTRQGGNYGYTF | TGTGCCAGCACCCGACAGGGGGGTAACTATGGCTACACCTTC
- | TRBJ1-5 | TRBV19 | - | CASNQESVAQPQHF | TGTGCCAGTAATCAGGAATCGGTGGCTCAGCCCCAGCATTTT
- | TRBJ2-5 | TRBV5-1 | - | CASIRSSGEKTQYF | TGCGCCAGCATTAGGTCCTCTGGGGAGAAGACCCAGTACTTC
- | TRBJ1-1 | TRBV9 | - | CASSVRGQNTEAFF | TGTGCCAGCAGCGTAAGGGGACAGAACACTGAAGCTTTCTTT
- | TRBJ1-6 | TRBV7-3 | TRBD1 | CASSRGQGNSPLHF | TGTGCCAGCAGCCGCGGACAGGGTAATTCACCCCTCCACTTT
once | TRBJ1-2 | TRBV7-9 | - | CASSLPEYGYTF | TGTGCCAGCAGCTTGCCCGAGTATGGCTACACCTTC
- | TRBJ1-2 | TRBV10-1 | TRBD1 | CANPTGGGGYTF | TGCGCCAATCCGACAGGGGGGGGAGGCTACACCTTC
- | TRBJ1-5 | TRBV21-1 | - | CASRTGGYSNQPQHF | TGTGCCAGCAGGACAGGGGGGTATAGCAATCAGCCCCAGCATTTT
- | TRBJ1-2 | TRBV5-1 | TRBD1 | CASSLAGGQVDGYTF | TGCGCCAGCAGCTTGGCCGGGGGACAGGTGGATGGCTACACCTTC
- | TRBJ1-2 | TRBV9 | TRBD1 | CASSAQQGAHGYTF | TGTGCCAGCAGCGCCCAACAGGGGGCCCATGGCTACACCTTC
- | TRBJ1-2 | TRBV4-1 | - | CASSGGGIGYTF | TGCGCCAGCAGCGGGGGGGGTATCGGCTACACCTTC
- | TRBJ2-2 | TRBV7-9 | - | CASSLTVRTGELFF | TGTGCCAGCAGCCTAACAGTTAGAACCGGGGAGCTGTTTTTT
- | TRBJ1-6 | TRBV10-2 | - | CASSESQGGPLHF | TGCGCCAGCAGTGAGTCGCAGGGTGGACCCCTCCACTTT
- | TRBJ2-4 | TRBV5-1 | TRBD1 | CASSYRTGSSIQYF | TGCGCCAGCAGCTATAGGACAGGGAGTTCCATTCAGTACTTC
- | TRBJ1-2 | TRBV2 | - | CASSGQGYGYTF | TGTGCCAGCAGCGGGCAGGGTTATGGCTACACCTTC
- | TRBJ1-2 | TRBV6-5 | - | CASSSNNYGYTF | TGTGCCAGCAGTTCCAATAACTATGGCTACACCTTC
- | TRBJ2-7 | TRBV7-2 | - | CASSSQQGLYEQYF | TGTGCCAGCAGCTCTCAACAGGGTTTGTACGAGCAGTACTTC
- | TRBJ2-7 | TRBV19 | TRBD2 | CASSFGGGSYEQYF | TGTGCCAGTAGCTTCGGGGGGGGCTCCTACGAGCAGTACTTC
- | TRBJ1-2 | TRBV11-2 | TRBD1 | CASSYYRGGQDGYTF | TGTGCCAGCAGCTATTACAGGGGAGGTCAGGATGGCTACACCTTC
- | TRBJ2-2 | TRBV5-1 | - | CASSLAAGINTGELFF | TGCGCCAGCAGCTTGGCGGCAGGGATCAACACCGGGGAGCTGTTTTTT
once | TRBJ2-5 | TRBV14 | TRBD1 | CASSAHRDRGETQYF | TGTGCCAGCAGCGCCCACCGGGACAGGGGAGAGACCCAGTACTTC
- | TRBJ2-1 | TRBV19 | TRBD2 | CASSPIYRLAENNEQFF | TGTGCCAGTAGCCCCATTTATAGGCTAGCGGAGAACAATGAGCAGTTCTTC
- | TRBJ1-6 | TRBV19 | - | CASSISRQANSPLHF | TGTGCCAGTAGTATAAGCCGGCAGGCAAATTCACCCCTCCACTTT
- | TRBJ2-1 | TRBV5-4 | TRBD2 | CASSLARGGGYEQFF | TGTGCCAGCAGCTTGGCACGGGGGGGCGGTTATGAGCAGTTCTTC
once | TRBJ1-1 | TRBV7-9 | - | CASSSVIRVVNTEAFF | TGTGCCAGCAGCTCCGTTATCCGGGTGGTAAACACTGAAGCTTTCTTT
- | TRBJ1-2 | TRBV4-1 | - | CASSQERIYGYTF | TGCGCCAGCAGCCAAGAGCGGATCTATGGCTACACCTTC
once | TRBJ1-2 | TRBV5-5 | - | CASSWGPKDYGYTF | TGTGCCAGCAGCTGGGGCCCGAAAGATTATGGCTACACCTTC
- | TRBJ2-4 | TRBV7-9 | TRBD1 | CASSSGQAQYF | TGTGCCAGCAGCTCAGGACAGGCACAGTACTTC
- | TRBJ2-4 | TRBV18 | - | CASSRQMGGRGNIQYF | TGTGCCAGCTCACGTCAAATGGGGGGGCGAGGAAACATTCAGTACTTC
- | TRBJ1-3 | TRBV13 | - | CASSLMRARSGNTIYF | TGTGCCAGCAGCTTAATGAGGGCCCGCTCTGGAAACACCATATATTTT
- | TRBJ2-7 | TRBV19 | TRBD1 | CASSMQGAYEQYF | TGTGCCAGTAGTATGCAGGGGGCCTACGAGCAGTACTTC
- | TRBJ1-6 | TRBV11-3 | - | CASSLRAPLHF | TGTGCCAGCAGCTTGAGGGCACCCCTCCACTTT
once | TRBJ1-3 | TRBV4-1 | - | CASSQVFTGPGNTIYF | TGCGCCAGCAGCCAAGTGTTCACAGGACCTGGAAACACCATATATTTT